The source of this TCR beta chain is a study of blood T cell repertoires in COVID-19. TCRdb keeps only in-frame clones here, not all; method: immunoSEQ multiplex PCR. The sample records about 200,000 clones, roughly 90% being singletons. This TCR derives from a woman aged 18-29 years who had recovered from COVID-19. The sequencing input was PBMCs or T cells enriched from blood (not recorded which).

The CDR3 sequence is CASSFPKTGLAGDTQYF. The DNA for the CDR3 is TGTGCCAGCAGTTTCCCCAAGACAGGGTTGGCAGGGGATACGCAGTATTTT. The V call is TRBV28, the J call TRBJ2-3, with 7 bases matching TRBD1. The CDR3 totals 17 residues. V lost 3 bases to trimming and J lost 6 bases; unmatched junction nucleotides: 15. The V gene's germline CDR1 is MDHEN and CDR2 SYDVKM.